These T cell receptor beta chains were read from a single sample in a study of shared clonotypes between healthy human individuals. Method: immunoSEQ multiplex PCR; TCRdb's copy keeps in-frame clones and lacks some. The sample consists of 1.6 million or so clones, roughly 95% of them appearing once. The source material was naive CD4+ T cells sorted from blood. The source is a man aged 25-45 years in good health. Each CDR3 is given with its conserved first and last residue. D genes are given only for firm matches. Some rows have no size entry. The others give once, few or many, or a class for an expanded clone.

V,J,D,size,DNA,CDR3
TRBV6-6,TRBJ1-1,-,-,TGTGCCAGCAGTCCCTTCAGTGAAGCTTTCTTT,CASSPFSEAFF
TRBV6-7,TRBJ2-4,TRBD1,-,TGTGCCAGCAGAACTAGACAGGGAGCGAACATTCAGTACTTC,CASRTRQGANIQYF
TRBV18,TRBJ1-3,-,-,TGTGCCAGCTCACCCTCGAGGAGTTTGGATTTATCTGGAAACACCATATATTTT,CASSPSRSLDLSGNTIYF
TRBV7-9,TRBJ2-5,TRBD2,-,TGTGCCACCACCCGACTAGCGGGGATCCAAGAGACCCAGTACTTC,CATTRLAGIQETQYF
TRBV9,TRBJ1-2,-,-,TGTGCCAGCAGCGTTTTTATAGATTTCCGGGACGCTGATAACTATGGCTACACCTTC,CASSVFIDFRDADNYGYTF
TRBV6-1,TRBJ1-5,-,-,TGTGCCAGCAGTACCCCCGGGGAGGTTGGGCCCCAGCATTTT,CASSTPGEVGPQHF
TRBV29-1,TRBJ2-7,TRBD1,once,TGCAGCGCTAGACAGGGGAGCTCCTACGAGCAGTACTTC,CSARQGSSYEQYF
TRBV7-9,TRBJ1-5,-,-,TGTGCCAGCAGCTTAGGGGACGATCAGCCCCAGCATTTT,CASSLGDDQPQHF
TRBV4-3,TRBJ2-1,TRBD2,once,TGCGCCAGCAGCCAAGACGGTCTAGCGGCCAATGAGCAGTTCTTC,CASSQDGLAANEQFF
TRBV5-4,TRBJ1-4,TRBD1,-,TGTGCCAGCAGCTGGGACAGTCATGAAAAACTGTTTTTT,CASSWDSHEKLFF
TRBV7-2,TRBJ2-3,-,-,TGTGCCAGCATAGGGTGGTTAACCTCTCGAACAGATACGCAGTATTTT,CASIGWLTSRTDTQYF
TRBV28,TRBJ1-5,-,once,TGTGCCAGCAGCAAGGACGGGGCCGGGTATAGCAATCAGCCCCAGCATTTT,CASSKDGAGYSNQPQHF
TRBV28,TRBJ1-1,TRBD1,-,TGTGCCAGCAGTCCGACAGGGACGCTCAAAGCTTTCTTT,CASSPTGTLKAFF
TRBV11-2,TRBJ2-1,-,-,TGTGCCAGCAGCTTAGGTCCGGGAACCTACAATGAGCAGTTCTTC,CASSLGPGTYNEQFF